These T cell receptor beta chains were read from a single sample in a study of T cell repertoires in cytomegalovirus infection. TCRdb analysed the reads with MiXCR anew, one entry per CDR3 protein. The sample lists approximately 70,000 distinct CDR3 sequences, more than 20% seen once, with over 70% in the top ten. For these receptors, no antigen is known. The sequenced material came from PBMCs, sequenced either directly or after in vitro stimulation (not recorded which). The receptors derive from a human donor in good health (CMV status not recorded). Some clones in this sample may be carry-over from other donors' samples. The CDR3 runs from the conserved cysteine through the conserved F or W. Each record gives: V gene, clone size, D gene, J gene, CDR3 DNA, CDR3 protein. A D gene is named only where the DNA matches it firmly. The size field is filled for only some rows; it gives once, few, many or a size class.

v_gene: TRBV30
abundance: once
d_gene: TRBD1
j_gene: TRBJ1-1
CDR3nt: TGTGCCTGGGGGACAGGGGGAAGGAACACTGAAGCTTTCTTT
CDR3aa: CAWGTGGRNTEAFF

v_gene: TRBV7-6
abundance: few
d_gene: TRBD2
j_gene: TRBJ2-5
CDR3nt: TGTGCCAGCAGCCCAGGCCGGGGACTAGCGGGGCAAGAGACCCAGTACTTC
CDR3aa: CASSPGRGLAGQETQYF

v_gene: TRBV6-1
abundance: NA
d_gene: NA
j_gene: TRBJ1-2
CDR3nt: TGTGCCAGCAGTCTAGGACTACAAGTCTATGGCTACACCTTC
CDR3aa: CASSLGLQVYGYTF

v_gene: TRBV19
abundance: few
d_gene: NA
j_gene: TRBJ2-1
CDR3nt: TGTGCCAGCAAAAGGACAGCGTCCTACAATGAGCAGTTCTTC
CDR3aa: CASKRTASYNEQFF

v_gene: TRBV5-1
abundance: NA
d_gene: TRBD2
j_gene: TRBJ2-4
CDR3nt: TGCGCCAGCAGCTCCCCTCGCGCCGCGGGAGGGTTAGCCAAAAACATTCAGTACTTC
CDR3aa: CASSSPRAAGGLAKNIQYF

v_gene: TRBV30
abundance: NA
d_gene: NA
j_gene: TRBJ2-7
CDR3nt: TGTGCCTGGAGTGTAAACAGGCCTTACGAGCAGTACTTC
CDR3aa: CAWSVNRPYEQYF

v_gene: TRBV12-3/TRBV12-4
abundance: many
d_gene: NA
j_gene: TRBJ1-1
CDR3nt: TGTGCCAGCAGGATTACAGAGAACACTGAAGCTTTCTTT
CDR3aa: CASRITENTEAFF

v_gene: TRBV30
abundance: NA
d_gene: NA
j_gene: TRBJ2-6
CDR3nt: TGTGCCTGGAGTGGAAGAACTGGGGCCAACGTCCTGACTTTC
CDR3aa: CAWSGRTGANVLTF

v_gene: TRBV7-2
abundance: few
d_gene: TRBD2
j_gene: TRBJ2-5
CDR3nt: TGTGCCAGCAGCTTCGGGGGGAGAGAGACCCAGTACTTC
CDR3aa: CASSFGGRETQYF

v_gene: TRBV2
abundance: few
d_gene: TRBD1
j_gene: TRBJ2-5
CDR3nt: TGTGCCAGCAGGGGGGACAGCCGCCAAGAGACCCAGTACTTC
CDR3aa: CASRGDSRQETQYF

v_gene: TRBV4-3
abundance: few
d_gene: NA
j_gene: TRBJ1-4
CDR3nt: TGCGCCAGCAGCCAGGACGGCCCGGGAGGGGGTGAAAAACTGTTTTTT
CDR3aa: CASSQDGPGGGEKLFF

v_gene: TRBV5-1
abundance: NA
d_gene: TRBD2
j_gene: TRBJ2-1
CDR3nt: TGCGCCAGCAGCAGTGGACTAGCGGGAGGGAATTACAATGAGCAGTTCTTC
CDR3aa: CASSSGLAGGNYNEQFF

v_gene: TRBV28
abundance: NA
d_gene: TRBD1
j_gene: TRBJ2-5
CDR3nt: TGTGCCAGCAGCCAAGGGACAGGGTACCAAGAGACCCAGTACTTC
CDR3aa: CASSQGTGYQETQYF

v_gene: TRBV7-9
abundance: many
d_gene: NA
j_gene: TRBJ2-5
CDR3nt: TGTGCCAGCAGCTTAGGTCACATCCAAGAGACCCAGTACTTC
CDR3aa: CASSLGHIQETQYF

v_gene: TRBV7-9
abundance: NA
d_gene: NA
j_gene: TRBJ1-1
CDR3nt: TGTGCCAGCAGCTTAGAATCCAGGGAAGGAGCTTTCTTT
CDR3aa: CASSLESREGAFF

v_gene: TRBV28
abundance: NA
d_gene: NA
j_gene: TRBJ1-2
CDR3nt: TGTGCCAGCACGAGACAGAAAACTAACTATGGCTACACCTTC
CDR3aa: CASTRQKTNYGYTF

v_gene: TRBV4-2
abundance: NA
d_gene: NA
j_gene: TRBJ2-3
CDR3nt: TGTGCCAGCAGCCCGAGGATAGACGCAGATACGCAGTATTTT
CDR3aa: CASSPRIDADTQYF

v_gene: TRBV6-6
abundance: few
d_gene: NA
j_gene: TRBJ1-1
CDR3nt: TGTGCCAGCAGTTACTCGGAAACAGGGAAGAACACTGAAGCTTTCTTT
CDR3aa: CASSYSETGKNTEAFF

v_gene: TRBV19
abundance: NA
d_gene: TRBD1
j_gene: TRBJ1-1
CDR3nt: TGTGCCAGTAGTATAGCACAGGGGACTGAAGCTTTCTTT
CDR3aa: CASSIAQGTEAFF

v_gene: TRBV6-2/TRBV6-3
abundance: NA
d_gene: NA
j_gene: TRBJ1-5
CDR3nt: TGTGCCAGCACTTTCCTCGGGGCGGGCAATCAGCCCCAGCATTTT
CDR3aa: CASTFLGAGNQPQHF

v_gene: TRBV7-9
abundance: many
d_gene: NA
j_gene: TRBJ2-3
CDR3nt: TGTGCCAGCAGCTTAGGGGGGATCACAGATACGCAGTATTTT
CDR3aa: CASSLGGITDTQYF

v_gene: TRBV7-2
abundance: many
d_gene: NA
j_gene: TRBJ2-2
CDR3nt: TGTGCCAGCAGGACCGGGACCGCCACCGGGGAGCTGTTTTTT
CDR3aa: CASRTGTATGELFF

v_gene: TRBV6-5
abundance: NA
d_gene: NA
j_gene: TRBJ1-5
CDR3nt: TGTGCCAGCAGGGCAGGGAACAATCAGCCCCAGCATTTT
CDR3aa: CASRAGNNQPQHF

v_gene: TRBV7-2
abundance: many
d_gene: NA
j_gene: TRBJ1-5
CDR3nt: TGTGCCAGCAGCTTAGCCAGGGCTAGCAATCAGCCCCAGCATTTT
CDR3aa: CASSLARASNQPQHF

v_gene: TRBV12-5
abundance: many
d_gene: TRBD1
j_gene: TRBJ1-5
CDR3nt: TGTGCTAGTTGGGACGACAGGGACGGCAATCAGCCCCAGCATTTT
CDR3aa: CASWDDRDGNQPQHF

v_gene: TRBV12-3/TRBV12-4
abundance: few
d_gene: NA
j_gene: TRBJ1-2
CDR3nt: TGTGCCAGCAGTTCGCTCCGGGGCGGGATTAACTATGGCTACACCTTC
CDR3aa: CASSSLRGGINYGYTF

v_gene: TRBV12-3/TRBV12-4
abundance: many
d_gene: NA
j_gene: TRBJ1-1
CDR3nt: TGTGCCAGCAACCCGACAGCGAACACTGAAGCTTTCTTT
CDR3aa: CASNPTANTEAFF

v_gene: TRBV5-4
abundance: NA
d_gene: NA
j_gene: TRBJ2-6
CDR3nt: TGTGCCAGCAGCCAAAAGGGGGGGGTCATACGTGGGGCCAACGTCCTGACTTTC
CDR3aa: CASSQKGGVIRGANVLTF

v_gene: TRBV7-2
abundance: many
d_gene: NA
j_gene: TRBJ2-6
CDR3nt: TGTGCCAGCAGCTTAGCGGGGGCTATCTCTGGGGCCAACGTCCTGACTTTC
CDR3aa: CASSLAGAISGANVLTF

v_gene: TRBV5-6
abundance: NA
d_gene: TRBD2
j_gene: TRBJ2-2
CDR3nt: TGTGCCAGCAGCTTGGGCCCAGGGAGGGGCACCGGGGAGCTGTTTTTT
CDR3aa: CASSLGPGRGTGELFF

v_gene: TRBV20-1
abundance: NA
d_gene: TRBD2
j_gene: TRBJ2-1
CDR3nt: TGCAGTGCTAGGGGACTAGCGGGACGGAATGAGCAGTTCTTC
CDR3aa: CSARGLAGRNEQFF

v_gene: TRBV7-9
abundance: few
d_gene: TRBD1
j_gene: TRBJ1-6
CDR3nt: TGTGCCAGCAGCCAACGGACAGGGGTGTATAATTCACCCCTCCACTTT
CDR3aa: CASSQRTGVYNSPLHF

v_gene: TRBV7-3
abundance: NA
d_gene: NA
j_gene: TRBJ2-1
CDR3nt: TGTGCCAGCAGCGGCCCCTCCAATGAGCAGTTCTTC
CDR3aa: CASSGPSNEQFF

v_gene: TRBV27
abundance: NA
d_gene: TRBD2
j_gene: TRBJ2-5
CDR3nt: TGTGCCAGCAGTTCCTATTTCCTCAGCGGGAGTGGAGAGACCCAGTACTTC
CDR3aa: CASSSYFLSGSGETQYF

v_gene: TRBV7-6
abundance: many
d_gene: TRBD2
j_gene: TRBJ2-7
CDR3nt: TGTGCCGTTACTAGCGGTTCTTACGAGCAGTACTTC
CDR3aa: CAVTSGSYEQYF

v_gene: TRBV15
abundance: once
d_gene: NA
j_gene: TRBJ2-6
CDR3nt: TGTGCCACCAGCAGAGGGAGGGGGGCCAACGTCCTGACTTTC
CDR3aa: CATSRGRGANVLTF

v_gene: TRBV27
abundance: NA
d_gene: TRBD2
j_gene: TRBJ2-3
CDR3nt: TGTGCCAGCAGTTTTAAGGGACTAGCGGCAGATACGCAGTATTTT
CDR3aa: CASSFKGLAADTQYF

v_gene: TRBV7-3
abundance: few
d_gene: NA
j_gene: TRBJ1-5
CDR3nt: TGTGCCAGCAGGTCTAATGGCGGGACACGTAGCAATCAGCCCCAGCATTTT
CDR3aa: CASRSNGGTRSNQPQHF

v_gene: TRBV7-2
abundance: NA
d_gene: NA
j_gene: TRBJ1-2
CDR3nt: TGTGCCAGCAGCTTAGAGGCAGGAATATTTGGTGGCTACACCTTC
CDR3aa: CASSLEAGIFGGYTF

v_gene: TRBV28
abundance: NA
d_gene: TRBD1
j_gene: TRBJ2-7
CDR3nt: TGTGCCAGCAGCTTGGGACAGCACCTTTTCTTC
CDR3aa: CASSLGQHLFF

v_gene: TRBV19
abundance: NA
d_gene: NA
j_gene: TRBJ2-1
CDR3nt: TGTGCCAGTAGTCCGTTCCCGAGTCCCACCTACAATGAGCAGTTCTTC
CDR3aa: CASSPFPSPTYNEQFF

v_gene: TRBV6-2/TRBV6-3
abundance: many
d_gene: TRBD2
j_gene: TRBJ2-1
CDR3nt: TGTGCCAGCAGCTACGGACTAGCGGGGGGCTACAATGAGCAGTTCTTC
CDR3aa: CASSYGLAGGYNEQFF